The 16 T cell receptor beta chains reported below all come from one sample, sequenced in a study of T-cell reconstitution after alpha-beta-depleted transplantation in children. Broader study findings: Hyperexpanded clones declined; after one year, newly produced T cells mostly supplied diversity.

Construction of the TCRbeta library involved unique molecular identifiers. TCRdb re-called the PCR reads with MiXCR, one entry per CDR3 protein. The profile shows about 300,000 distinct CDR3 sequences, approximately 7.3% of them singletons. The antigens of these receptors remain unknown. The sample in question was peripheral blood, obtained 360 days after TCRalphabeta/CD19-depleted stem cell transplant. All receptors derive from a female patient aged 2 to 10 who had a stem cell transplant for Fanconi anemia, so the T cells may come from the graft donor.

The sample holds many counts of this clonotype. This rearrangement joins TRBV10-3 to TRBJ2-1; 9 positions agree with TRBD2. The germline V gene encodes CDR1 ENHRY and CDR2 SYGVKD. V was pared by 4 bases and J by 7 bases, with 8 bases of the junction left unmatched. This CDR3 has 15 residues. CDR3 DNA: TGTGCCATCAGTGTGGTAGCGGGGGATGGGAATGAGCAGTTCTTC. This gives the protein CAISVVAGDGNEQFF.

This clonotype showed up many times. DNA of the CDR3: TGTGCCAGCAGCGACAAATATAGCAATCAGCCCCAGCATTTT. It is translated as CASSDKYSNQPQHF. J is TRBJ1-5 and V is TRBV6-1, with no clear D. The CDR3 is 14 amino acids. V was clipped by 6 bases and J by 0 bases, with 9 bases between them. Looked up from germline, CDR1 is MNHNS and CDR2 is SASEGT.

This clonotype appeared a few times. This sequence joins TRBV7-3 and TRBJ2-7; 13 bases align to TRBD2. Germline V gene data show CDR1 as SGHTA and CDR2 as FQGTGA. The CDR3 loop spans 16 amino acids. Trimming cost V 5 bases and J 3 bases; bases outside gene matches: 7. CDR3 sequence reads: CASSNWTSGGVYEQYF. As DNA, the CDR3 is TGTGCCAGCAGCAATTGGACTAGCGGGGGTGTCTACGAGCAGTACTTC.

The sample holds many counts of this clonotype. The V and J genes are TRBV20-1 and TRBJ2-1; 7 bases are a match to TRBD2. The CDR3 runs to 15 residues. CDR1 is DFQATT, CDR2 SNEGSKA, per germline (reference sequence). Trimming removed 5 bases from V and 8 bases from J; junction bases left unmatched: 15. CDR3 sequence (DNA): TGCAGTGCTGCCCTTGGGACGGGGGGAATCTATGAGCAGTTCTTC. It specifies CSAALGTGGIYEQFF.

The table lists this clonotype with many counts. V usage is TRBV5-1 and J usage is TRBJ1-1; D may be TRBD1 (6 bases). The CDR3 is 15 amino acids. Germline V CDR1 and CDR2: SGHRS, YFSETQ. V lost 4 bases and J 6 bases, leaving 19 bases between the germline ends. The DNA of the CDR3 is TGCGCCAGCAGCACCTCACAGGGAAGGGGCGCTGAAGCTTTCTTT. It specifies CASSTSQGRGAEAFF.

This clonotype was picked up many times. CDR3 in DNA: TGTGCCAGCAGCCGAAGGGACCGTGGGAACACCGGGGAGCTGTTTTTT. It yields the protein CASSRRDRGNTGELFF. J is TRBJ2-2 and V is TRBV4-2; D could derive from TRBD1 or TRBD2 (5 bases each). Germline-derived CDR1 and CDR2 are LGHNA and YNFKEQ. Trimming left V 4 bases short and J 1 base short, with 13 bases between. The CDR3 sequence is 16 residues long.

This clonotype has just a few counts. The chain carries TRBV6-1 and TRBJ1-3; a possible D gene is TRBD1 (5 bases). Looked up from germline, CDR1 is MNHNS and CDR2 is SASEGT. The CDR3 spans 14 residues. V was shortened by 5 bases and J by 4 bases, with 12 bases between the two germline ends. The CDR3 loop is CASSPTALGNTIYF. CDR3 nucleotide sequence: TGTGCCAGCAGTCCGACAGCTCTAGGAAACACCATATATTTT.

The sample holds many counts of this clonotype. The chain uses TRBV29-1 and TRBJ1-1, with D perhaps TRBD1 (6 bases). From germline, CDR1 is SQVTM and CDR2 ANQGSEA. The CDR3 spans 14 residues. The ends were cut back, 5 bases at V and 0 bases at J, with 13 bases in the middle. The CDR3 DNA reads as TGCAGCGTTAAAGGGGGGGCCGTGAACACTGAAGCTTTCTTT. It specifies CSVKGGAVNTEAFF.

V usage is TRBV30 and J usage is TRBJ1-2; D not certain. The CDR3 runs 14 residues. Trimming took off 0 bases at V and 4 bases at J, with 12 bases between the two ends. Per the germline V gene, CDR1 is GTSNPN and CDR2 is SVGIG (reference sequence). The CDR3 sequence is CAWSVRTASYGYTF. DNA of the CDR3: TGTGCCTGGAGTGTACGAACAGCTTCCTATGGCTACACCTTC.

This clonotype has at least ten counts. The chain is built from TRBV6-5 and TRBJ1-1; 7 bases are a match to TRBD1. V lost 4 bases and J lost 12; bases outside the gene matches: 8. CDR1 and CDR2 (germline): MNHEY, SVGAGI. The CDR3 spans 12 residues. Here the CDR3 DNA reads TGTGCCAGCAGTTCTGGGGCAGGGGGGACTTTCTTT. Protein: CASSSGAGGTFF.

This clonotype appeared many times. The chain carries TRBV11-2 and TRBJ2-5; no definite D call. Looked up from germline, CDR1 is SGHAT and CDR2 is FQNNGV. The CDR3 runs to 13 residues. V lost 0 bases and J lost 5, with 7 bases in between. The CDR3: CASSLEPTETQYF. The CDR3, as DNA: TGTGCCAGCAGCTTAGAACCGACGGAGACCCAGTACTTC.

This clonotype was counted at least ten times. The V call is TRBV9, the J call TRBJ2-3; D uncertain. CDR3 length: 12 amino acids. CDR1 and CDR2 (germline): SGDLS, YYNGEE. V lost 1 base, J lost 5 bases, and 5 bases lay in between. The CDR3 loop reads CASSVSGDTQYF. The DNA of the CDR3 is TGTGCCAGCAGCGTAAGTGGAGATACGCAGTATTTT.

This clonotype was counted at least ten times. The CDR3 sequence: CASSLAATDYEAFF. CDR3 DNA: TGTGCCAGCAGCTTAGCCGCGACAGACTATGAAGCTTTCTTT. This chain joins TRBV11-2 and TRBJ1-1, with D maybe TRBD1 (5 bases). This CDR3 has 14 amino acids. Germline loops: CDR1 SGHAT, CDR2 FQNNGV. V lost 1 base and J lost 7, with 13 bases in between.

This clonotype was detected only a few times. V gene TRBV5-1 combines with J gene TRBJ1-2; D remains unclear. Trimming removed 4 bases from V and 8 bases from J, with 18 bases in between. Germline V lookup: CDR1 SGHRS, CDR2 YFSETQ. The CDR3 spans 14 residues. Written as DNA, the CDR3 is TGCGCCAGCAGCCCTCGAGAGGGAGCGAAGGGCTACACCTTC. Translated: CASSPREGAKGYTF.

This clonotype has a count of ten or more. The chain's CDR3 is CSASVPRDNTDTQYF. The CDR3 bases are TGCAGTGCTAGTGTTCCCCGGGATAACACAGATACGCAGTATTTT. The chain couples TRBV20-1 to TRBJ2-3; D is perhaps TRBD2 (5 bases). V shed 3 bases and J shed 2 bases, with 15 bases lying between them. Germline CDR1 reads DFQATT; CDR2 reads SNEGSKA (reference sequence). The CDR3 runs to 15 residues.

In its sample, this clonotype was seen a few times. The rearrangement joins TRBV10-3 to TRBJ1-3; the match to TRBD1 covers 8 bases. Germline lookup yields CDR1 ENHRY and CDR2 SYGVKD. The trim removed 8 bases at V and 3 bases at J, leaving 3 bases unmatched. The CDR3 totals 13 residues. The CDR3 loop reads CAIRDRGGNTIYF. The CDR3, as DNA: TGTGCCATCCGAGACAGGGGTGGAAACACCATATATTTT.